Shown below are 9 T cell receptor beta chains from a single sample sequenced in a study of blood T cell repertoires in COVID-19. Data came from immunoSEQ multiplex PCR; TCRdb stores just in-frame clones and leaves some out. The table has 130,000 or so clones, roughly 88% seen once. Input material: peripheral blood. The receptors shown here come from a man aged 55 to 70 with active or convalescent COVID-19.

In DNA form, the CDR3 reads TGTGCCAGCAGTTCCACAGGACACCCGGGGGGCAATGAGCAGTTCTTC. Its protein product is CASSSTGHPGGNEQFF. This sequence joins TRBV27 and TRBJ2-1; 7 nucleotides align to TRBD2. Losses at the gene ends were 4 bases for V and 6 bases for J; bases not matched to a gene: 12. Germline CDR1 and CDR2: MNHEY and SMNVEV (reference sequence). This CDR3 region has 16 residues.

This clone was seen a single time. J is TRBJ1-2 and V is TRBV28; D may be TRBD1 (5 bases). CDR3 length equals 13 residues. Trimming removed 7 bases at V and 0 bases at J, with 9 bases between. Germline values: CDR1 MDHEN, CDR2 SYDVKM. CDR3 coding DNA: TGTGCCAGCACCATGACAGCTAACTATGGCTACACCTTC. This translates into CASTMTANYGYTF.

This clone was found once. The rearrangement links TRBV29-1 to TRBJ1-4; TRBD1 matches at 10 bases. The CDR3 consists of 14 residues. V lost 6 bases, J lost 2 bases, and 3 bases stayed unmatched. Germline values: CDR1 SQVTM, CDR2 ANQGSEA. The CDR3 nucleotides read TGCAGCGTGGGGACAGGGGCTACTAATGAAAAACTGTTTTTT. This sequence encodes CSVGTGATNEKLFF.

The chain employs TRBV3-1 (or the pseudogene TRBV3-2) and TRBJ2-1, with 9 positions matching TRBD2. The CDR3 extends over 14 amino acids. Germline V gene lookup returns CDR1 LGHDT and CDR2 YNNKEL (reference sequence). The V and J ends lost 2 bases and 10 bases, in that order; junction bases with no gene match: 6. This chain's CDR3 is CASSQRREGSEQFF. The CDR3 nucleotides are TGTGCCAGCAGCCAAAGGCGGGAGGGCAGCGAGCAGTTCTTC.

This sequence joins TRBV5-4 and TRBJ2-5, with a tentative D call TRBD2 (6 bases). Germline assignment: CDR1 SGHNT and CDR2 YYREEE (reference sequence). The V and J ends lost 0 bases and 6 bases respectively, with 18 bases between them. The CDR3 spans 16 residues. The CDR3 nucleotides read TGTGCCAGCAGCTTGGCGGGAGTAACTTCTTGGAAGACCCAGTACTTC. Amino acid sequence: CASSLAGVTSWKTQYF. The whole variable domain, filled in from reference TRBV5-4 and TRBJ2-5, reads ETGVTQSPTHLIKTRGQQVTLRCSSQSGHNTVSWYQQALGQGPQFIFQYYREEENGRGNFPPRFSGLQFPNYSSELNVNALELDDSALYLCASSLAGVTSWKTQYFGPGTRLLVL.

In DNA form, the CDR3 reads TGTGCCAGCAGCTCGCTTCGCGGGCCGTGGAATGAGCAGTTCTTC. It is translated as CASSSLRGPWNEQFF. The chain couples TRBV11-1 to TRBJ2-1; tentatively, D is TRBD2 (5 bases). The germline CDR1 and CDR2 sequences are SGHAT and FQDESV (reference sequence). V lost 4 bases to trimming and J lost 7 bases, with 17 bases between them. The CDR3 has 15 residues.

The chain couples TRBV4-1 to TRBJ2-1, with 11 bases lining up with TRBD2. With 4 bases clipped from V and 7 bases from J, the junction kept 9 bases outside the gene matches. CDR3 length: 16 amino acids. CDR1 is MGHRA, CDR2 YSYEKL, per germline. As DNA, the CDR3 is TGCGCCAGCAGCCGGCAGCGGACTAGCGGGTATAATGAGCAGTTCTTC. Translation gives CASSRQRTSGYNEQFF.

This clone was observed a single time. The V and J genes are TRBV7-6 and TRBJ2-3, with D possibly TRBD1 on 6 matching bases. V lost 5 bases to trimming and J lost 6 bases, with 12 bases between them. Germline CDR1 is SGHVS and CDR2 is FNYEAQ. The CDR3 runs 13 residues. CDR3 coding DNA: TGTGCCAGCAGCGGACAGACAGTTGATACGCAGTATTTT. This encodes CASSGQTVDTQYF.

The V gene is TRBV4-3, the J gene TRBJ2-1; maybe TRBD2 (6 bases). CDR1 LGHNA and CDR2 YSLEER come from the germline V gene. V lost 1 base and J lost 0, with 22 bases in between. The length of the CDR3 is 20 residues. The CDR3 loop reads CASSQVSQSWAGSSYNEQFF. The CDR3 DNA reads as TGCGCCAGCAGCCAAGTGAGTCAGTCGTGGGCGGGGAGCTCCTACAATGAGCAGTTCTTC.